One T cell receptor (beta chain) is described in this entry. The CDR3 extends over 19 amino acids. The V and J ends lost 3 bases and 3 bases, in that order; junction bases with no gene match: 9. Per germline, CDR1 SEHNR and CDR2 FQNEAQ (reference sequence). Those enrolled, adults aged roughly 18 to 89 years, came from about two dozen US areas. The data were taken from a study of blood T cell repertoires in COVID-19. The overall study: From T cells, B-cell-depleted T cells, or PBMCs came the material, which was cDNA or gDNA.

In the original processing: Nucleated cell number was recorded as an estimate derived from reference gene primer amplification. Repertoires were generated with immunoSEQ multiplex PCR, while TCRdb's copy carries only in-frame clones and drops some. V and J calls and clone size come straight from that table; D and trimming were deduced from the DNA. The sample lists around 250,000 clones; over 80% were seen once. Sequencing used PBMCs or T cells enriched from blood (not recorded which). The V call is TRBV7-9, the J call TRBJ1-6; 12 bases are shared with TRBD1. This TCR was recovered from a woman in her thirties or forties who had been exposed to COVID-19. The CDR3 DNA reads as TGTGCCAGCAGCTTCCTCCCGGGACAGGGGGCGTACTATAATTCACCCCTCCACTTT. It specifies CASSFLPGQGAYYNSPLHF.